Listed here is a single T cell receptor beta chain. This sample is part of a study of T cell changes during pregnancy in multiple sclerosis. Repertoires were generated with immunoSEQ multiplex PCR, while TCRdb's copy carries only in-frame clones and drops some. The sample carries about 83,000 clones, approximately 91% recorded once. Germline V gene sequence: CDR1 KGHSH, CDR2 LQKENI. V lost 3 bases to trimming and J lost 2 bases, with 15 bases between them. This CDR3 is 16 amino acids long. The chain has TRBV18 and TRBJ2-3; D gene ambiguous. This receptor was taken from a female donor in good health, serving as a control in a pregnancy study. Some clones in this sample may be carry-over from other donors' samples. The sequenced sample was PBMCs, obtained in the first trimester of pregnancy. CDR3 region: CASSPSLGSVTDTQYF. In DNA, the CDR3 is TGTGCCAGCTCACCGTCTTTGGGCTCCGTCACAGATACGCAGTATTTT.